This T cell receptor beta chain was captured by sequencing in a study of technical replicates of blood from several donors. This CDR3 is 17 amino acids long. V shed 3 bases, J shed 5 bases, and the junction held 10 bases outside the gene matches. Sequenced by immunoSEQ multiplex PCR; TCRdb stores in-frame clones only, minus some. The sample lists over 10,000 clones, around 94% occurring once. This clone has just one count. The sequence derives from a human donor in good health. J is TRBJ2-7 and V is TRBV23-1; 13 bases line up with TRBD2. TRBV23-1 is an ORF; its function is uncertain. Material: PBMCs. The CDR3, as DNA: TGCGCCAGCAGTCAGCCGTATCCGGGACTAGCGGGGAACGAGCAGTACTTC. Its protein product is CASSQPYPGLAGNEQYF.